This TCR beta chain stems from a study of T cell responses to AZD1222 COVID-19 vaccine. As regards this clone: Antigen: not known.

CDR1 and CDR2 from the germline V gene are ENHRY and SYGVKD. The CDR3 sequence is 16 residues long. Between the trimmed V and J ends, which lost 2 bases and 0 bases, there was a span of 8 bases. The protocol was immunoSEQ multiplex PCR, while the TCRdb copy is restricted to in-frame clones and leaves out a portion. Altogether 110,000 to 150,000 clones are present, around nine tenths being singletons, with the ten largest covering around 5%. Points from the study as a whole: CD4 TCRs associated with vaccination spanned spike, dominating at 160-218 and 743-854. Two AZD1222 doses significantly raised spike-specific TCR breadth and depth over controls.

The specimen comprised peripheral blood, sampled on day 0 of AZD1222 vaccination. This receptor was identified in an adult in good health. V is TRBV10-3 and J is TRBJ2-6; D gene ambiguous. CDR3 coding DNA: TGTGCCATCAGTGAGGGGGAATCCTCTGGGGCCAACGTCCTGACTTTC. Amino acid sequence: CAISEGESSGANVLTF.